Included here is one T cell receptor beta chain sequence, with context. Its antigen is as yet unknown. The source of the sample is a study of siplizumab effects on memory and regulatory T cells. V was pared by 0 bases and J by 2 bases, with 6 bases of the junction left unmatched. CDR1 and CDR2 from the germline V gene are LNHDA and SQIVND (reference sequence). CDR3 length: 16 residues. TCRdb's copy holds only in-frame clones and misses some; the assay was immunoSEQ multiplex PCR. Here the sample spans some 81,000 clones, 85% to 95% being singletons. Study results and caveats: Naive T cell populations appeared to exhibit greater diversity than memory cells and appeared to be major alloresponse contributors.

The J gene is TRBJ1-2, the V gene TRBV19, with 7 bases aligning to TRBD1. This receptor was identified in a human donor in good health. Specimen: CD8+ T cells sorted from blood. The CDR3 sequence: CASSIELGTVNYGYTF. As DNA, the CDR3 is TGTGCCAGTAGTATAGAATTGGGGACAGTGAACTATGGCTACACCTTC. Drawing the rest from reference TRBV19 and TRBJ1-2, the complete variable domain is DGGITQSPKYLFRKEGQNVTLSCEQNLNHDAMYWYRQDPGQGLRLIYYSQIVNDFQKGDIAEGYSVSREKKESFPLTVTSAQKNPTAFYLCASSIELGTVNYGYTFGSGTRLTVV.